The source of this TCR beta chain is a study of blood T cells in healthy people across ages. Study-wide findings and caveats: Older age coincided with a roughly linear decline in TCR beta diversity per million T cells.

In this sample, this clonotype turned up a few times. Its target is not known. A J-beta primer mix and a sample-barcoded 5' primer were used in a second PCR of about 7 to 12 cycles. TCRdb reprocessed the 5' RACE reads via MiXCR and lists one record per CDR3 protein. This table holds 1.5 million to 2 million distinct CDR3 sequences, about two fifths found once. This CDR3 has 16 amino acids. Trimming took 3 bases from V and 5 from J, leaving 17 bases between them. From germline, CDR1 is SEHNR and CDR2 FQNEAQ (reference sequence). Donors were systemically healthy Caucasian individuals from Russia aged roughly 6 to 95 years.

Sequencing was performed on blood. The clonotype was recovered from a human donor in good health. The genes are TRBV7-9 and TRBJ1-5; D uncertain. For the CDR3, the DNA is TGTGCCAGCAGCTTGGGTAGCACCTCTCGAGATCAGCCCCAGCATTTT. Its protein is CASSLGSTSRDQPQHF.